This paragraph covers one T cell receptor (beta chain) sequence. These data originate in a study of T cell changes during pregnancy in multiple sclerosis. Assay: immunoSEQ multiplex PCR; the TCRdb copy retains only in-frame clones and omits some. The sample lists 50,000 to 65,000 clones; approximately 94% were seen once. Germline CDR1 SGHTS, CDR2 YDEGEE. CDR3 length equals 15 residues. V shed 0 bases and J 4 bases; nucleotides not matched to a gene: 3. The sequenced sample was CD8+ T cells from peripheral blood mononuclear cells, obtained in the second trimester of pregnancy. This rearrangement joins TRBV5-8 to TRBJ2-3; 9 nucleotides align to TRBD1. The sequence was obtained from a female donor with multiple sclerosis, enrolled in a pregnancy study. Here the CDR3 DNA reads TGTGCCAGCAGCTTGGGAACAGGGGGCGCAGATACGCAGTATTTT. This encodes CASSLGTGGADTQYF.